The 24 T cell receptor beta chains listed next were all sequenced from one sample in a study of cytomegalovirus exposure and HLA in healthy donors. The PCR made use of 60 Vbeta and 13 Jbeta primers. Measured with immunoSEQ multiplex PCR; TCRdb has only the in-frame clones, and not every one. The table shows approximately 120,000 clones, with 81% occurring only once. Sequences were obtained from PBMCs. All receptors come from a man between 18 and 35 years old in good health and CMV-seronegative.

V is TRBV9 and J is TRBJ1-4; unclear D gene. The V end lost 3 bases, the J end lost 4 bases, and 13 bases lay between the germline ends. Germline lookup yields CDR1 SGDLS and CDR2 YYNGEE. This CDR3 region has 15 residues. CDR3 sequence: CASSGRVGNNEKLFF. CDR3 DNA sequence: TGTGCCAGCAGCGGCCGGGTGGGTAATAATGAAAAACTGTTTTTT. Variable domain in full (rest from reference TRBV9 and TRBJ1-4): DSGVTQTPKHLITATGQRVTLRCSPRSGDLSVYWYQQSLDQGLQFLIQYYNGEERAKGNILERFSAQQFPDLHSELNLSSLELGDSALYFCASSGRVGNNEKLFFGSGTQLSVL.

V is TRBV11-2 and J is TRBJ2-2, with TRBD2 matching over 12 bases. Germline assignment: CDR1 SGHAT and CDR2 FQNNGV. The CDR3 has 18 amino acids. V lost 4 bases, J lost 0 bases, and 6 bases stayed unmatched. CDR3 loop: CASSSQLAGGPNTGELFF. CDR3 DNA: TGTGCCAGCAGCTCCCAACTAGCGGGGGGCCCGAACACCGGGGAGCTGTTTTTT. Full variable domain (missing parts from reference TRBV11-2 and TRBJ2-2): EAGVAQSPRYKIIEKRQSVAFWCNPISGHATLYWYQQILGQGPKLLIQFQNNGVVDDSQLPKDRFSAERLKGVDSTLKIQPAKLEDSAVYLCASSSQLAGGPNTGELFFGEGSRLTVL.

This clone was counted only a few times. The chain uses TRBV2 and TRBJ2-1; no firm D call. Trimming took off 7 bases at V and 3 bases at J, with 10 bases between the two ends. The germline V gene encodes CDR1 SNHLY and CDR2 FYNNEI. The CDR3 runs 13 residues. The CDR3 bases are TGTGCCAGCACGTTACAGCACTACAATGAGCAGTTCTTC. Protein: CASTLQHYNEQFF.

The genes are TRBV5-6 and TRBJ2-2; 8 bases agree with TRBD2. V shed 4 bases, J shed 4 bases, and the junction held 12 bases outside the gene matches. The CDR3 extends over 17 amino acids. Germline V gene sequence: CDR1 SGHDT, CDR2 YYEEEE. CDR3 sequence reads: CASSHTGTRRFTGELFF. CDR3 nucleotides: TGTGCCAGCAGCCATACCGGGACTAGAAGGTTCACCGGGGAGCTGTTTTTT.

The chain links TRBV6-5 to TRBJ2-2; 9 nucleotides line up with TRBD2. Germline loops: CDR1 MNHEY, CDR2 SVGAGI. This CDR3 is built from 15 residues. With 6 bases clipped from V and 6 bases from J, the junction kept 8 bases outside the gene matches. The CDR3 DNA reads TGTGCCAGCAGACCGGGACTAGCTATGGCCGGGGAGCTGTTTTTT. Translation gives CASRPGLAMAGELFF.

There are a few counts of this clone. The chain couples TRBV10-3 to TRBJ2-1; D is undetermined. V was shortened by 8 bases and J by 8 bases, with 10 bases between the two germline ends. Germline V gene sequence: CDR1 ENHRY, CDR2 SYGVKD. CDR3 length equals 11 residues. The CDR3 nucleotides read TGTGCCATCCACCCATCAGATGAGCAGTTCTTC. Its translation: CAIHPSDEQFF.

The chain is built from TRBV7-9 and TRBJ2-7; weak D call: TRBD2 (7 bases). CDR1 is SEHNR, CDR2 FQNEAQ, per germline (reference sequence). The V gene lost 5 bases and the J gene lost 5 bases, with 19 bases spanning the gap. This CDR3 region has 15 residues. The CDR3 DNA reads as TGTGCCAGCAGCCCTCCGGGGGGCTCCGAAAACGAGCAGTACTTC. Encoded protein: CASSPPGGSENEQYF.

This clone was counted between two and nine times. The chain employs TRBV11-2 and TRBJ2-1; the match to TRBD2 covers 7 bases. J lost 0 bases, V lost 4 bases, and 9 bases had no gene match. The CDR3 spans 17 residues. Germline V lookup: CDR1 SGHAT, CDR2 FQNNGV. The chain's CDR3 is CASSSGWTRFSYNEQFF. The CDR3 DNA reads as TGTGCCAGCAGCTCAGGTTGGACTAGATTCTCCTACAATGAGCAGTTCTTC.

This rearrangement joins TRBV9 to TRBJ2-3; 13 positions agree with TRBD2. Germline values: CDR1 SGDLS, CDR2 YYNGEE. Trimming at V came to 1 base and at J to 4 bases, leaving 6 bases not matched to a gene. The CDR3 extends over 17 amino acids. CDR3 in DNA: TGTGCCAGCAGCGTAACCGGGACTAGCGGGGTATCAGATACGCAGTATTTT. Residues: CASSVTGTSGVSDTQYF.

The CDR3 DNA reads as TGTGCCAGCAGCCCCCCCATTTTTACAGGGAGCTCCTACAATGAGCAGTTCTTC. This translates into CASSPPIFTGSSYNEQFF. The V call is TRBV7-9, the J call TRBJ2-1, with D possibly TRBD1 on 6 matching bases. The CDR3 totals 18 residues. Per the germline V gene, CDR1 is SEHNR and CDR2 is FQNEAQ (reference sequence). V was pared by 5 bases and J by 0 bases, with 20 bases between. Full variable domain (missing parts from reference TRBV7-9 and TRBJ2-1): DTGVSQNPRHKITKRGQNVTFRCDPISEHNRLYWYRQTLGQGPEFLTYFQNEAQLEKSRLLSDRFSAERPKGSFSTLEIQRTEQGDSAMYLCASSPPIFTGSSYNEQFFGPGTRLTVL.

The rearrangement uses TRBV2 and TRBJ2-5; TRBD2 agrees at 9 bases. The V and J ends lost 8 bases and 0 bases, in that order; junction bases with no gene match: 1. This CDR3 is 13 amino acids long. Germline CDR1 is SNHLY and CDR2 is FYNNEI. The CDR3 region is CASAGGYQETQYF. CDR3 DNA sequence: TGTGCCAGCGCGGGGGGGTACCAAGAGACCCAGTACTTC.

CDR3 nucleotides: TGTGCCAGCAGCTTGACCCCCAATACATTGAACACTGAAGCTTTCTTT. Amino acids: CASSLTPNTLNTEAFF. This chain links TRBV5-5 with TRBJ1-1; no reliable D call. CDR3 length equals 16 residues. CDR1 SGHKS and CDR2 YYEKEE come from the germline V gene (reference sequence). Trimming stripped 1 base from V and 0 bases from J, with 13 bases between.

The chain is built from TRBV19 and TRBJ1-1, with D perhaps matching TRBD1 (6 bases). CDR1 is LNHDA, CDR2 SQIVND, per germline (reference sequence). V was cut by 7 bases and J by 4 bases, with 13 bases left in between. The CDR3 is 13 residues long. Here the CDR3 reads CASKGTGPTEAFF. The CDR3 DNA reads as TGTGCCAGTAAAGGAACAGGGCCCACTGAAGCTTTCTTT.

This sequence joins TRBV7-9 and TRBJ2-3, with 10 positions matching TRBD2. The CDR3 is 16 residues long. The V segment lost 2 bases and the J segment 2 bases; nucleotides outside the gene matches: 4. Germline assignment: CDR1 SEHNR and CDR2 FQNEAQ (reference sequence). The CDR3: CASSLRAGGPTDTQYF. As DNA, the CDR3 is TGTGCCAGCAGCTTACGAGCGGGGGGGCCCACAGATACGCAGTATTTT.

The chain carries TRBV19 and TRBJ2-7; 7 nucleotides line up with TRBD1. Germline assignment: CDR1 LNHDA and CDR2 SQIVND (reference sequence). CDR3 length: 14 residues. Trimming took 3 bases from V and 3 from J; bases not matched to a gene: 5. Written as DNA, the CDR3 is TGTGCCAGTAGTATTGGGACAGCAGTCTACGAGCAGTACTTC. It translates to CASSIGTAVYEQYF.

This chain's CDR3 is CSVEALGSGSYEQYF. As DNA, the CDR3 is TGCAGCGTTGAAGCCCTGGGTTCGGGATCCTACGAGCAGTACTTC. This sequence joins TRBV29-1 and TRBJ2-7; D is perhaps TRBD2 (5 bases). Germline V gives CDR1 SQVTM, CDR2 ANQGSEA. Trimming took off 1 base at V and 1 base at J, with 14 bases between the two ends. The CDR3 runs to 15 residues.

The genes are TRBV4-1 and TRBJ2-1; 11 bases are shared with TRBD1. J was trimmed by 8 bases and V by 5 bases; bases with no gene match: 8. The CDR3 has 15 residues. Germline V CDR1 and CDR2: MGHRA, YSYEKL. The CDR3 DNA follows: TGCGCCAGCAGCTCAAGGACAGGGGGCCGCCATGAGCAGTTCTTC. Its translation: CASSSRTGGRHEQFF.

The chain is built from TRBV7-2 and TRBJ2-7, with 11 bases fitting TRBD2. Trimming at V came to 5 bases and at J to 0 bases, leaving 6 bases not matched to a gene. The CDR3 runs to 16 residues. The germline V gene encodes CDR1 SGHTA and CDR2 FQGNSA. As DNA, the CDR3 is TGTGCCAGCAGCCTACTAGCGGGGGCCTACTCCTACGAGCAGTACTTC. Its protein product is CASSLLAGAYSYEQYF.

The chain couples TRBV5-4 to TRBJ2-2; 9 bases are a match to TRBD1. This CDR3 is built from 17 residues. J lost 5 bases, V lost 3 bases, and 11 bases had no gene match. Germline V gives CDR1 SGHNT, CDR2 YYREEE (reference sequence). The DNA for the CDR3 is TGTGCCAGCAGCTCTGCCCGGGACAGGGCGGGTACCGGGGAGCTGTTTTTT. Amino acids: CASSSARDRAGTGELFF.

This rearrangement joins TRBV5-4 to TRBJ1-2; TRBD1 matches at 10 bases. The CDR3 spans 14 residues. Germline lookup yields CDR1 SGHNT and CDR2 YYREEE (reference sequence). The V and J ends lost 3 bases and 5 bases, in that order; junction bases with no gene match: 4. The CDR3 DNA sequence: TGTGCCAGCAGCTCCAGGGACAGGGGTTATGGCTACACCTTC. Translated, it gives CASSSRDRGYGYTF. The whole variable domain, remainder taken from reference TRBV5-4 and TRBJ1-2, is ETGVTQSPTHLIKTRGQQVTLRCSSQSGHNTVSWYQQALGQGPQFIFQYYREEENGRGNFPPRFSGLQFPNYSSELNVNALELDDSALYLCASSSRDRGYGYTFGSGTRLTVV.

The chain joins TRBV4-3 to TRBJ2-7, with 11 bases that match TRBD2. In germline, CDR1 is LGHNA, CDR2 YSLEER. This CDR3 is built from 15 residues. The V and J ends lost 1 base and 4 bases, in that order; junction bases with no gene match: 3. The DNA of the CDR3 is TGCGCCAGCAGCCAAGTAGCGGGGGGGAAATACGAGCAGTACTTC. Translated: CASSQVAGGKYEQYF.

V is TRBV10-3 and J is TRBJ2-1; 7 bases are a match to TRBD1. CDR1 is ENHRY, CDR2 SYGVKD, per germline. The CDR3 contains 13 residues. V lost 6 bases, J lost 7 bases, and 6 bases stayed unmatched. The CDR3, as DNA: TGTGCCATCAGCCGCGACAGGGATAATGAGCAGTTCTTC. Amino acid sequence: CAISRDRDNEQFF.

The chain couples TRBV5-1 to TRBJ2-7, with 12 bases matching TRBD2. The CDR3 sequence is 16 residues long. The ends lost 4 bases at V and 2 bases at J; junction bases unmatched: 7. Germline values: CDR1 SGHRS, CDR2 YFSETQ. The CDR3 here is CASSPGLAGTAYEQYF. CDR3 nucleotides: TGCGCCAGCAGCCCTGGACTAGCGGGGACAGCCTACGAGCAGTACTTC.

The CDR3: CASSLWAGQETQYF. The CDR3 nucleotides are TGTGCCAGCAGCTTATGGGCGGGGCAAGAGACCCAGTACTTC. The chain couples TRBV11-2 to TRBJ2-5, with TRBD2 as a possible D gene (6 bases). The germline V gene encodes CDR1 SGHAT and CDR2 FQNNGV. Trimming shortened V by 2 bases and J by 2 bases, and 9 bases separated the two germline ends. This CDR3 region has 14 residues.